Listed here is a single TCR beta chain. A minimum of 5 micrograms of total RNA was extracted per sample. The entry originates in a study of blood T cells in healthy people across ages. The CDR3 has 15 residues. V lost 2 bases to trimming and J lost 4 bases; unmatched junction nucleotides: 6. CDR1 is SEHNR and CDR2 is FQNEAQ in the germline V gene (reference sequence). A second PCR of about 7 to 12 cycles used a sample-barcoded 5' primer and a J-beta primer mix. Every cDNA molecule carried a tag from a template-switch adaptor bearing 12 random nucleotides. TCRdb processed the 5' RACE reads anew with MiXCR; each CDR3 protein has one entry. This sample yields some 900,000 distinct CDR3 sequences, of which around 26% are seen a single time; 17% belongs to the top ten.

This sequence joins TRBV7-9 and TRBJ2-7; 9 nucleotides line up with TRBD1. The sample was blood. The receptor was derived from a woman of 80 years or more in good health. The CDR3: CASSLFGGQGYEQYF. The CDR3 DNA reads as TGTGCCAGCAGCTTATTCGGGGGACAGGGTTACGAGCAGTACTTC.